The source of this T cell receptor beta chain is a study of blood T cell repertoires in COVID-19. Sequencing used immunoSEQ multiplex PCR; TCRdb keeps in-frame clones, though not all of them. The sample gives around 200,000 clones, 65% to 90% of which show up once; about 4% is in the top ten. This clone was seen only once. The CDR3 has 15 amino acids. The V gene's germline CDR1 is LGHNT and CDR2 FRNRAP. V lost 2 bases to trimming and J lost 0 bases, with 9 bases between them. Source material: PBMCs or T cells enriched from blood (not recorded which). The chain combines TRBV12-5 with TRBJ2-3; no clear D. This receptor was obtained from a woman younger than 45 who had been exposed to COVID-19. CDR3 DNA sequence: TGTGCTAGTGGTTTGCCTTCGTCTAGCACAGATACGCAGTATTTT. Its translation: CASGLPSSSTDTQYF.